The text below deals with one T cell receptor (beta chain). Its target is not known. This CDR3 fails to terminate in the conserved phenylalanine or tryptophan, so it likely reflects a read error. Because the CDR3's place on the DNA is in doubt, the DNA is left out and the CDR3 is given as listed by TCRdb. Production of TCR beta cDNA used around 460 ng total RNA together with a constant-region primer. Libraries for TCR beta were built through three nested multiplex PCR rounds, which together made up a slightly modified ARM-PCR procedure. The two initial PCR rounds, about 9 cycles each, used TRBV1-TRBV30 forward and C-beta reverse primers. TCRdb reanalysed the multiplex PCR reads using MiXCR and keeps one entry per CDR3 protein. The table shows approximately 74,000 distinct CDR3 sequences, with about two thirds occurring only once. Including both end residues, the CDR3 is 11 amino acids long. The germline CDR1 and CDR2 sequences are MNHNY and SVGAGI (reference sequence).

The data derive from a study of tumor-infiltrating lymphocytes in primary liver carcinoma. The study's findings and limits: The proportion of top clones found throughout all five tumor regions was only about 7.5-24%. The overlap of tumor-adjacent and tumor-blood pairs was smaller than that of tumor region pairs.

The roughly 18-34 mg bulk tissue piece was not sorted before simultaneous RNA and DNA extraction. This chain joins TRBV6-6 and TRBJ1-1. The sequencing sample was made of liver tumor tissue from sampling region 4. Subset defined: tumor region T4, right-lateral pole. This TCR came from an older woman with primary liver carcinoma and hepatitis B virus infection. This CDR3 reads CASSREGEALL.